The entry below gives a single TCR beta chain sequence along with its context. Germline CDR1 reads SQVTM; CDR2 reads ANQGSEA. The CDR3 totals 13 residues. J gave up 4 bases and V 7 bases, and 8 bases lay outside the gene matches. Donors, who were enrolled in a single-arm phase I dose-escalation trial, received nivolumab, ipilimumab, aspirin, low-dose cyclophosphamide and low-dose radiotherapy. As a condition of eligibility, patients had advanced solid tumors lacking tumor-infiltrating lymphocytes. The sample originates from a study of low-dose radiotherapy and immunotherapy resistance in tumors. Study at large: Ipilimumab 1 mg/kg every six weeks, together with nivolumab 240 mg every two weeks, was given intravenously to patients. Patients' oral aspirin dose was 300 mg daily across four cycles from cycle 1 day 1.

Primers targeting TRAV and TRBV primed first-strand cDNA, covering alpha and beta chains. PCR amplification of the TCRs was performed with Phusion for 15 to 25 PCR cycles, and it relied on a constant-region primer together with a V-primer adapter. TCRdb re-analysed the reads in MiXCR, keeping a single row per CDR3 protein. The table includes about 15,000 distinct CDR3 sequences, roughly 50% detected once. The clonotype was recovered from a human donor with advanced metastatic prostate, ovarian, gallbladder or colorectal cancer (not recorded which). This table probably holds off-target reads from a library built for another chain. V and J are TRBV29-1 and TRBJ2-7; 9 bases match TRBD1. The CDR3 coding sequence is TGCAGCGCACGGGGACAGGGTTGGTACGAGCAGTACTTC. Protein: CSARGQGWYEQYF.